This entry lists 3 T cell receptor beta chains sequenced from one sample in a study of blood T cell repertoires in COVID-19. Clones were read by immunoSEQ multiplex PCR, and TCRdb kept only the in-frame ones, dropping some. The table records 100,000 to 150,000 clones, around 80% of them present only once. The specimen was peripheral blood. The receptors here all came from a man aged 30 to 45 with COVID-19, enrolled during active disease.

The rearrangement joins TRBV7-9 to TRBJ1-5; perhaps TRBD1 as D (6 bases). CDR3 size: 15 residues. Trimming left V 1 base short and J 5 bases short, with 12 bases between. Germline V gene sequence: CDR1 SEHNR, CDR2 FQNEAQ (reference sequence). The CDR3 region has the DNA TGTGCCAGCAGCTTAGGGGGGCAGGGATATCAGCCCCAGCATTTT. It yields the protein CASSLGGQGYQPQHF.

The gene calls are TRBV28 and TRBJ1-2; 11 bases line up with TRBD1. CDR3 length equals 16 residues. Germline V gene lookup returns CDR1 MDHEN and CDR2 SYDVKM. The trim removed 6 bases at V and 4 bases at J, leaving 10 bases unmatched. CDR3 sequence (DNA): TGTGCCAGCAGCAACGGACAGGGGGCTTTTCCCTATGGCTACACCTTC. The encoded protein is CASSNGQGAFPYGYTF.

This rearrangement joins TRBV7-2 to TRBJ2-5; tentatively, D is TRBD2 (5 bases). Per the germline V gene, CDR1 is SGHTA and CDR2 is FQGNSA. V was clipped by 3 bases and J by 4 bases, with 9 bases between them. The CDR3 runs to 13 residues. CDR3 nucleotides: TGTGCCAGCAGCTTGGACTTTCGAGAGACCCAGTACTTC. This gives the protein CASSLDFRETQYF. Using reference TRBV7-2 and TRBJ2-5 for the parts outside the CDR3, the full variable domain is GAGVSQSPSNKVTEKGKDVELRCDPISGHTALYWYRQSLGQGLEFLIYFQGNSAPDKSGLPSDRFSAERTGGSVSTLTIQRTQQEDSAVYLCASSLDFRETQYFGPGTRLLVL.